A single sample is the source of the 5 T cell receptor beta chains below, sequenced in a study of CD4 T cells in lung cancer. Repertoires were generated with immunoSEQ multiplex PCR, while TCRdb's copy carries only in-frame clones and drops some. The sample carries roughly 4,800 clones, just under 75% recorded once. The material sequenced was lung tumor tissue. These receptor sequences come from a man between 60 and 75 years old with non-small cell lung cancer.

CDR3 nucleotides: TGTGCCAGCAGCCGTACAGGGGGCCCTGCCAACGGCTACACCTTC. Protein product: CASSRTGGPANGYTF. The V call is TRBV9, the J call TRBJ1-2, with 9 bases aligning to TRBD1. V was clipped by 4 bases and J by 8 bases; unmatched bases: 12. The CDR3 spans 15 residues. Per the germline V gene, CDR1 is SGDLS and CDR2 is YYNGEE.

The chain is built from TRBV11-1 and TRBJ2-1; 8 positions match TRBD2. The V gene end was trimmed by 3 bases and the J gene end by 5 bases; junction bases not matched to a gene: 3. Germline-derived CDR1 and CDR2 are SGHAT and FQDESV (reference sequence). This CDR3 comprises 14 residues. For the CDR3, the DNA is TGTGCCAGCAGCTTTAGCGGGAACCACAATGAGCAGTTCTTC. Amino acid sequence: CASSFSGNHNEQFF. Variable domain in full (rest from reference TRBV11-1 and TRBJ2-1): EAEVAQSPRYKITEKSQAVAFWCDPISGHATLYWYRQILGQGPELLVQFQDESVVDDSQLPKDRFSAERLKGVDSTLKIQPAELGDSAMYLCASSFSGNHNEQFFGPGTRLTVL.

The chain couples TRBV4-2 to TRBJ2-5; 11 nucleotides match TRBD2. CDR3 length: 18 amino acids. Per the germline V gene, CDR1 is LGHNA and CDR2 is YNFKEQ. After removal of 0 bases from V and 3 bases from J, the junction contained 9 bases not matched to a gene. The CDR3, as DNA: TGTGCCAGCAGCCAAGATGGGGTAGCGGGAGGGAAGAAAGAGACCCAGTACTTC. Its protein is CASSQDGVAGGKKETQYF.

The chain combines TRBV11-2 with TRBJ1-1; no reliable D call. The CDR3 runs to 13 residues. V lost 1 base, J lost 3 bases, and 6 bases lay in between. Per the germline V gene, CDR1 is SGHAT and CDR2 is FQNNGV. CDR3 DNA: TGTGCCAGCAGCTTAGCTAGACACACTGAAGCTTTCTTT. It is translated as CASSLARHTEAFF.

The chain combines TRBV10-3 with TRBJ1-4; D might be TRBD1 (6 bases). The CDR3 loop spans 14 amino acids. The ends were cut back, 3 bases at V and 2 bases at J, with 7 bases in the middle. Germline V gives CDR1 ENHRY, CDR2 SYGVKD. This chain's CDR3 is CAISERGTNEKLFF. The CDR3 coding sequence is TGTGCCATCAGTGAAAGGGGGACTAATGAAAAACTGTTTTTT.